Listed here is a single TCR beta chain. Its antigen is not known. CDR1 and CDR2 from the germline V gene are SEHNR and FQNEAQ (reference sequence). The CDR3 is 15 residues long. V was trimmed by 0 bases and J by 2 bases, leaving 10 bases between them. The data are from a study of cytomegalovirus exposure and HLA in healthy donors. The wider study: An analysis done earlier identified about 120 million unique TCR beta sequences from 190 million or so T cells. Overall study findings and caveats: A list of more than 150 TCR beta chains associated with cytomegalovirus was given. It was reported that TCR beta sequences correctly inferred the HLA-A and HLA-B alleles for most subjects. Usually a TCR sequence was rare, but some public TCRs were found in many donors.

Both 60 Vbeta primers and 13 Jbeta primers went into the PCR. Sequencing was performed with immunoSEQ multiplex PCR; in TCRdb, only in-frame clones are kept and a portion is missing. In the table there are around 180,000 clones, less than 90% of which are singletons. The sequence was collected from a boy aged 10-17 years in good health and CMV-seronegative. This sequence joins TRBV7-9 and TRBJ1-1; perhaps TRBD1 as D (6 bases). Sequencing input: PBMCs. This chain's CDR3 is CASSLAGQLNTEAFF. Written as DNA, the CDR3 is TGTGCCAGCAGCTTAGCCGGACAGCTCAACACTGAAGCTTTCTTT.